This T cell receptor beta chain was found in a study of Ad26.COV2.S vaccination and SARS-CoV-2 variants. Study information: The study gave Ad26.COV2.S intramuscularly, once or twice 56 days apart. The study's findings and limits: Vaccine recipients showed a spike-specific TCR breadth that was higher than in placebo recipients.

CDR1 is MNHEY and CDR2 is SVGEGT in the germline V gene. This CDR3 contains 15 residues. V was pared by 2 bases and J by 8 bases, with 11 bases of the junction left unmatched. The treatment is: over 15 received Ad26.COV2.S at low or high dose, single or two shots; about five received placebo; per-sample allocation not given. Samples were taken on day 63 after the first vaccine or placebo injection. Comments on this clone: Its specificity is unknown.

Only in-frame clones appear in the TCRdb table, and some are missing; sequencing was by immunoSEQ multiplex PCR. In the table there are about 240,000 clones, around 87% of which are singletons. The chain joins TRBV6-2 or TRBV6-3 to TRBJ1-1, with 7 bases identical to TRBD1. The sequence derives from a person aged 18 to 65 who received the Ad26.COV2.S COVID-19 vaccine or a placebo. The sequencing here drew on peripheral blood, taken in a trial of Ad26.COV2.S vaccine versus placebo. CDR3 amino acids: CASSYDPRGKGEAFF. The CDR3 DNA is TGTGCCAGCAGTTACGACCCCAGGGGGAAAGGGGAAGCTTTCTTT.